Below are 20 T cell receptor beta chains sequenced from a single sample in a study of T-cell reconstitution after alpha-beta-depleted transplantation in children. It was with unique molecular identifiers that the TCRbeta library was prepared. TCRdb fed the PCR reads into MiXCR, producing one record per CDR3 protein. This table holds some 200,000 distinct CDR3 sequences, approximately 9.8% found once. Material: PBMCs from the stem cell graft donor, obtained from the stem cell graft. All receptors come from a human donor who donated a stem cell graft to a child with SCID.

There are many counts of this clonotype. DNA for the CDR3: TGTGCCAGCAGCCCTACTAGCTTCCAATACAATGAGCAGTTCTTC. This codes for CASSPTSFQYNEQFF. V gene TRBV12-3 or TRBV12-4 combines with J gene TRBJ2-1, with D possibly matching TRBD2 (6 bases). Trimming stripped 6 bases from V and 4 bases from J, with 16 bases between. The CDR3 contains 15 residues.

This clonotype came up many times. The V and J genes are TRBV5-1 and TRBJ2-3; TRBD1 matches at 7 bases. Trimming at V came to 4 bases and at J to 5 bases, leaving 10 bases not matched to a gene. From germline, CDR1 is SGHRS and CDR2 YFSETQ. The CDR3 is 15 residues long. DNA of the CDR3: TGCGCCAGCAGCCTCGAGGACAGGCGTAGAGATACGCAGTATTTT. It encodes CASSLEDRRRDTQYF.

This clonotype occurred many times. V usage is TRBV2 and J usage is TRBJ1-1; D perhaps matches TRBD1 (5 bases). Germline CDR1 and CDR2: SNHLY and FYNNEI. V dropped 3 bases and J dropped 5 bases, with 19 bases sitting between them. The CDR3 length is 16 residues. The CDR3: CASSDSLGEGGTEAFF. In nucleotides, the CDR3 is TGTGCCAGCAGTGATTCCTTAGGGGAGGGCGGTACTGAAGCTTTCTTT.

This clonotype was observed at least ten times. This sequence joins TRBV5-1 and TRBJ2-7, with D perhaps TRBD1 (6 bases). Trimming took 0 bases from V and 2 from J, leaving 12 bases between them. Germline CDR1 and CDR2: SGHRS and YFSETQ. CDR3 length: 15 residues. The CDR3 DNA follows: TGCGCCAGCAGCTTGGCCAGGGGAACAACCTACGAGCAGTACTTC. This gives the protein CASSLARGTTYEQYF.

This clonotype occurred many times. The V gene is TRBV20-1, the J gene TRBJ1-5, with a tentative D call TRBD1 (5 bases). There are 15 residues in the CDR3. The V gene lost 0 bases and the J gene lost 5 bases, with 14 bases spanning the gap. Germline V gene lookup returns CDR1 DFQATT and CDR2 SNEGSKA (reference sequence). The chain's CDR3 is CSARDGSRVDQPQHF. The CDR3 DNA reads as TGCAGTGCTAGAGATGGATCCAGGGTCGATCAGCCCCAGCATTTT.

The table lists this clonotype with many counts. The CDR3 spells CASSQGLAGGPGDEQFF. The CDR3 DNA follows: TGTGCCAGCAGCCAAGGACTAGCGGGGGGGCCAGGGGATGAGCAGTTCTTC. V and J are TRBV11-3 and TRBJ2-1; TRBD2 matches at 15 bases. This CDR3 comprises 17 residues. With V trimmed by 5 bases and J by 8 bases, 10 bases remained unmatched. The V gene's germline CDR1 is SGHNT and CDR2 YENEEA.

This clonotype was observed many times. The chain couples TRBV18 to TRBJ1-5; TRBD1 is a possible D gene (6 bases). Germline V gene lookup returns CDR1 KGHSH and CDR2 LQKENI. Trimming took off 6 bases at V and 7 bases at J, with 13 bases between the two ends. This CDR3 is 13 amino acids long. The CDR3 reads CASSPRDNQPQHF. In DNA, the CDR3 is TGTGCCAGCTCCCCCCGGGACAACCAGCCCCAGCATTTT.

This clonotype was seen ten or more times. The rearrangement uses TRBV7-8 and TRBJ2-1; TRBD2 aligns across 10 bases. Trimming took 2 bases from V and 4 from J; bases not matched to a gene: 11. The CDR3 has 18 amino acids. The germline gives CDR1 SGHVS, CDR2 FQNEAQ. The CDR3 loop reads CASSLSASGGHLYNEQFF. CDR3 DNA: TGTGCCAGCAGCTTATCGGCTAGCGGGGGCCACCTTTACAATGAGCAGTTCTTC.

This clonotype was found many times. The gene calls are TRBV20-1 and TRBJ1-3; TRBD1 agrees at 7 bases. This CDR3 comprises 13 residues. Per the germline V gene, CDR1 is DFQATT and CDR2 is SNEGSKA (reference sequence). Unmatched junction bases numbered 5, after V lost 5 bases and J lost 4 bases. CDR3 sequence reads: CSAGRQGGNTIYF. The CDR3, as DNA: TGCAGTGCTGGACGACAGGGAGGAAACACCATATATTTT.

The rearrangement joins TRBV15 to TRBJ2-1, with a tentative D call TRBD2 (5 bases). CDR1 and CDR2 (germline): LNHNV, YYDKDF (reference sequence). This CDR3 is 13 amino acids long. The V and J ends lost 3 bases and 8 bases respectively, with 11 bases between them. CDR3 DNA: TGTGCCACCAGCAGGGACTTCCGAGATGAGCAGTTCTTC. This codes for CATSRDFRDEQFF.

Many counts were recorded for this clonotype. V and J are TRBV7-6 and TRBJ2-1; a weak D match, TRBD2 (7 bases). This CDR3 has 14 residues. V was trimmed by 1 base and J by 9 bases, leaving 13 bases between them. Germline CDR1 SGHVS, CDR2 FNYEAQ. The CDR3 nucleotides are TGTGCCAGCAGCTTAGATGGGGGGGCAGGTGAGCAGTTCTTC. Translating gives CASSLDGGAGEQFF.

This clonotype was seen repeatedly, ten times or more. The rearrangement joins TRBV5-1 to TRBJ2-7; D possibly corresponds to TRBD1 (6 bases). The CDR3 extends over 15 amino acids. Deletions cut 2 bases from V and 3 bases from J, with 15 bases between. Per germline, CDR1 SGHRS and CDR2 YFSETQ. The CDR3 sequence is CASSFAAGGHYEQYF. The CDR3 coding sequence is TGCGCCAGCAGCTTTGCCGCTGGGGGCCACTACGAGCAGTACTTC.

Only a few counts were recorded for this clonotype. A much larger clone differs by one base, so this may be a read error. CDR3: CASSEYGRGRLVGGDTF. In DNA form, the CDR3 reads TGTGCCAGCAGTGAATACGGCAGGGGGCGATTGGTAGGCGGCGACACCTTC. This sequence joins TRBV2 and TRBJ1-2, with 8 bases aligning to TRBD1. CDR1 is SNHLY, CDR2 FYNNEI, per germline. The CDR3 spans 17 residues. V trimming: 2 bases; J trimming: 12 bases; junction bases outside the gene matches: 20.

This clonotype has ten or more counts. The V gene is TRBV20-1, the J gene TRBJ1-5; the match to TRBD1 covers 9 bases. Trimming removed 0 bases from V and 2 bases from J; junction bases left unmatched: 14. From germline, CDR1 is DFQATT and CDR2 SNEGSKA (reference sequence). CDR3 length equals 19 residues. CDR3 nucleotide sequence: TGCAGTGCTAGAGATGACAGGGGGACAGGGATCGTGGGCAATCAGCCCCAGCATTTT. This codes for CSARDDRGTGIVGNQPQHF.

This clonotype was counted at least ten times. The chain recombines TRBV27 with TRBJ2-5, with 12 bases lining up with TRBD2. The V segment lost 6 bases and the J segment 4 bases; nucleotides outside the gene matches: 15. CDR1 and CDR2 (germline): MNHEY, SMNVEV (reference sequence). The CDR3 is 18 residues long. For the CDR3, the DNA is TGTGCCAGCAGCGCGTCCGGGCTAGCGGGGGGGCCGCGAGAGACCCAGTACTTC. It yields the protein CASSASGLAGGPRETQYF.

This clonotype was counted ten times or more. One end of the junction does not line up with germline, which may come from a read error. The CDR3 loop is CASSPSDSRVPRF. The CDR3 nucleotides are TGCGCCAGCAGCCCCTCCGACAGTCGGGTTCCGAGGTTC. The chain is built from TRBV5-1 and TRBJ2-5, with a weak D call TRBD1 (5 bases). The CDR3 runs 13 residues. The germline V gene has CDR1 SGHRS and CDR2 YFSETQ.

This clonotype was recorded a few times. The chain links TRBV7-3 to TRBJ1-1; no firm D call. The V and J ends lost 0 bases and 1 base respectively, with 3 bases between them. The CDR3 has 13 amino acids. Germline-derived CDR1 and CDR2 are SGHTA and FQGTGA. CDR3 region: CASSLTKNTEAFF. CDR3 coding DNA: TGTGCCAGCAGCTTAACGAAGAACACTGAAGCTTTCTTT. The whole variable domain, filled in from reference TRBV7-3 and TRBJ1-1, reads GAGVSQTPSNKVTEKGKYVELRCDPISGHTALYWYRQSLGQGPEFLIYFQGTGAADDSGLPNDRFFAVRPEGSVSTLKIQRTERGDSAVYLCASSLTKNTEAFFGQGTRLTVV.

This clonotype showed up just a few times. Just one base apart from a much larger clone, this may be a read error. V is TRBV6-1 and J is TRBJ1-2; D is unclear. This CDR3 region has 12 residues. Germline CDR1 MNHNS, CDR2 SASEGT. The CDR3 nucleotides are TGTGCCAGCAGTATGAGGTCATATGGCGACACCTTC. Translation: CASSMRSYGDTF.

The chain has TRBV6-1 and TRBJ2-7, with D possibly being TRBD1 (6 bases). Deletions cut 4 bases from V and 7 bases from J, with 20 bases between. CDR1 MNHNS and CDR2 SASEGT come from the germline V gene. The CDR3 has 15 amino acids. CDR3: CASSGGWTVTKEQYF. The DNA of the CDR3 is TGTGCCAGCAGTGGTGGTTGGACAGTCACTAAAGAGCAGTACTTC.

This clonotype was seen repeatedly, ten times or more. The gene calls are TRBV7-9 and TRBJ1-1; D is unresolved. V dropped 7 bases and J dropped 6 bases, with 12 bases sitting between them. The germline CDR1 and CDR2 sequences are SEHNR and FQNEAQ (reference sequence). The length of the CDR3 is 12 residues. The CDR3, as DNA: TGTGCCAGCAAGGAGTTTGGAGCTGAAGCTTTCTTT. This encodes CASKEFGAEAFF.